The T cell receptor beta chain under discussion was sequenced for a study of CD8+CD57+ T cells in acquired aplastic anemia. Overall study: Sorted CD4+ and CD8+ cells yielded DNA averaging approximately 3 ug.

For sequencing, patients were chosen who had shown expansion of CD8+CD57+ cells by flow cytometry. Regarding this clonotype: Its antigen is unidentified.

It was genomic DNA that served as the template for profiling TCR beta VDJ and CDR3. From the reads, TCRdb called clonotypes with MiXCR, one entry per CDR3 protein. The sample consists of about 200,000 distinct CDR3 sequences, over 55% of them appearing once. Notes on the study in general: Significant differences in CD8+ Simpson's diversity were not observed between patients and controls.

The CDR3 has 12 residues. Germline V gene data show CDR1 as SNHLY and CDR2 as FYNNEI. V lost 11 bases, J lost 9 bases, and 17 bases lay in between. This sequence was found in a human donor with aplastic anemia. The chain is built from TRBV2 and TRBJ1-5; D is ambiguous. Sample: sorted CD4+, CD8+, or CD8+CD57+ T cells (not recorded which) from PBMCs. The CDR3 loop reads CASSRLVLPQHF. CDR3 DNA sequence: TGTGCCTCCAGCCGGCTAGTGCTGCCCCAGCATTTT.